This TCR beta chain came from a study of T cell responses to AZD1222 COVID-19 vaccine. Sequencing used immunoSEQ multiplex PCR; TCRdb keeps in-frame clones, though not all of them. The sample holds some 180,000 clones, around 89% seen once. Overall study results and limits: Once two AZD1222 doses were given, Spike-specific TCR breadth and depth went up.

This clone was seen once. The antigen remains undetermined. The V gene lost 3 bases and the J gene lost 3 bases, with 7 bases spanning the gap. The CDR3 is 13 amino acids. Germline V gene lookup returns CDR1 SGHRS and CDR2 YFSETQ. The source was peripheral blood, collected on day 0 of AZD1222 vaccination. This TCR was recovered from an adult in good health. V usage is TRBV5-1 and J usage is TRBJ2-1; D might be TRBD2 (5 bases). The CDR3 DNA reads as TGCGCCAGCAGCTCGGGATTCTACAATGAGCAGTTCTTC. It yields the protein CASSSGFYNEQFF.